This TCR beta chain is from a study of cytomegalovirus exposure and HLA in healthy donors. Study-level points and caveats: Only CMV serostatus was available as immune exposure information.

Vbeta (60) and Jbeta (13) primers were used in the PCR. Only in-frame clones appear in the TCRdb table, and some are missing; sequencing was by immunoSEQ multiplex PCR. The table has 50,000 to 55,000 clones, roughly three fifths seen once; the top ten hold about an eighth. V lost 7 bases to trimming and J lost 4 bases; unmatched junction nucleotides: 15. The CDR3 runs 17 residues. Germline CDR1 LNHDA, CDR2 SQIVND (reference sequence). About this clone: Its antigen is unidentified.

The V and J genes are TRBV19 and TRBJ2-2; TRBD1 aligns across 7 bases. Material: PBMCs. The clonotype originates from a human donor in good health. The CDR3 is CASTQTSGTAFTGELFF. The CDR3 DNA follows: TGTGCCAGTACCCAGACGTCGGGGACAGCCTTCACCGGGGAGCTGTTTTTT.